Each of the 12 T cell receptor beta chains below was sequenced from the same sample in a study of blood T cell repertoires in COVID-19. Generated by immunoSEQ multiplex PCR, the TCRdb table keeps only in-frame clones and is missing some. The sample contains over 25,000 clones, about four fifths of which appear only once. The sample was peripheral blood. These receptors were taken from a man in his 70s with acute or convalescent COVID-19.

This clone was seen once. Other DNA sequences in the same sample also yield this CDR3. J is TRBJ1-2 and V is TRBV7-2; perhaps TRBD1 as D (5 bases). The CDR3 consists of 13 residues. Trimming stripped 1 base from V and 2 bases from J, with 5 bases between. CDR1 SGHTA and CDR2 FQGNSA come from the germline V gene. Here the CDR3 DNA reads TGTGCCAGCAGCTTAGGACAGAACTATGGCTACACCTTC. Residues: CASSLGQNYGYTF.

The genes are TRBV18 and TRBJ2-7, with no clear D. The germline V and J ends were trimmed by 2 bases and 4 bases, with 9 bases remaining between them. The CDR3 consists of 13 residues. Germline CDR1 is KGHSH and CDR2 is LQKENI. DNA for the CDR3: TGTGCCAGCTCACCAACGCGGCAGTACGAGCAGTACTTC. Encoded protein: CASSPTRQYEQYF.

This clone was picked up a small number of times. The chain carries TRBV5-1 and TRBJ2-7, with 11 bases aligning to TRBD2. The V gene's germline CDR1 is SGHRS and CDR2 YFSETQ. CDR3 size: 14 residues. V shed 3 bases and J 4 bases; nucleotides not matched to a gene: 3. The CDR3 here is CASSSGTSGYEQYF. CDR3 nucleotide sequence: TGCGCCAGCAGCTCCGGGACTAGCGGTTACGAGCAGTACTTC.

The CDR3 bases are TGCGCCAGCAGCCCCCTGGTACAGGGCAATGAGCAGTTCTTC. It codes for CASSPLVQGNEQFF. J is TRBJ2-1 and V is TRBV5-1, with TRBD1 as a possible D gene (6 bases). CDR3 size: 14 residues. CDR1 is SGHRS and CDR2 is YFSETQ in the germline V gene. V was trimmed by 4 bases and J by 6 bases, leaving 14 bases between them.

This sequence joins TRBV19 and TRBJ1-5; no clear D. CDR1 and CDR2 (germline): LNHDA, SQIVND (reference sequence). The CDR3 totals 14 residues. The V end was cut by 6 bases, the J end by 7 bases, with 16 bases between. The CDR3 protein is CASRKAGVGQPQHF. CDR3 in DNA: TGTGCCAGTAGAAAAGCCGGGGTTGGCCAGCCCCAGCATTTT.

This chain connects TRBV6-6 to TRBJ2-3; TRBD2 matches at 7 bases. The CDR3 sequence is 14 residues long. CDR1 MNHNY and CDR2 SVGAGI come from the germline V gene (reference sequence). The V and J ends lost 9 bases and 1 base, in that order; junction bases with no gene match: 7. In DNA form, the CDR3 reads TGTGCCAGTACGACTAGCATGGGCACAGATACGCAGTATTTT. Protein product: CASTTSMGTDTQYF.

The CDR3 region is CASRSSGEQYEQYF. The CDR3 DNA reads as TGCGCCAGCCGGAGTTCTGGAGAGCAGTACGAGCAGTACTTC. This chain joins TRBV10-2 and TRBJ2-7; the D is unclear. CDR3 length equals 14 residues. V shed 8 bases and J shed 4 bases, with 18 bases lying between them. From germline, CDR1 is WSHSY and CDR2 SAAADI.

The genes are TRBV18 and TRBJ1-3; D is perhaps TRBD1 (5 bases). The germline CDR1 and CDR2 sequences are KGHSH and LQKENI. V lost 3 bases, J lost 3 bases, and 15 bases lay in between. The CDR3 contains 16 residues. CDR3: CASSPSSGFDGNTIYF. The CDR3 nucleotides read TGTGCCAGCTCACCTTCGTCAGGGTTTGATGGAAACACCATATATTTT.

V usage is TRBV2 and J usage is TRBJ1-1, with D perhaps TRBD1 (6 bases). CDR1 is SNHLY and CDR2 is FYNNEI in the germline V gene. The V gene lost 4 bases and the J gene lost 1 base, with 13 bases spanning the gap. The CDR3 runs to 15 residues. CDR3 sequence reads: CASSALRGTNTEAFF. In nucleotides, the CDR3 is TGTGCCAGCAGTGCCCTTAGGGGGACGAACACTGAAGCTTTCTTT.

CDR3 amino acids: CASSPRLFLAGVTGGELFF. As DNA, the CDR3 is TGTGCCAGCAGCCCGCGCTTGTTTTTAGCGGGAGTAACGGGCGGGGAGCTGTTTTTT. The rearrangement links TRBV9 to TRBJ2-2; 9 bases align to TRBD2. Germline V gives CDR1 SGDLS, CDR2 YYNGEE. V trimming: 4 bases; J trimming: 7 bases; junction bases outside the gene matches: 20. The CDR3 sequence is 19 residues long.

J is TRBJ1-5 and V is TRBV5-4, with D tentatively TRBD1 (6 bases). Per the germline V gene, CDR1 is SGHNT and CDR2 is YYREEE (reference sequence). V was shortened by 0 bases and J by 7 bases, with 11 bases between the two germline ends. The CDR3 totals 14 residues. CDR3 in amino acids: CASSLGGGRQPQHF. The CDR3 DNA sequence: TGTGCCAGCAGCTTGGGCGGGGGGCGACAGCCCCAGCATTTT.

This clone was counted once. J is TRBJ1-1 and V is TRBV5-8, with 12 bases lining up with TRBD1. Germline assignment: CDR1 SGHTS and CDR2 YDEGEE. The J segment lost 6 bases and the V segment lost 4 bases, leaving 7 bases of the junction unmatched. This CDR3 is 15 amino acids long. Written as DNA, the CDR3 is TGTGCCAGCAGCGCGGGACAGGGGGCGCGTCCTGAAGCTTTCTTT. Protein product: CASSAGQGARPEAFF.